The text below deals with one TCR beta chain. The junction departs from the called germline gene at one end, perhaps through a read error. These data originate in a study of breast tumors, draining lymph nodes, adjacent tissues. The CDR3 has 14 amino acids. CDR1 and CDR2 (germline): SGHRS, YFSETQ. Samples came from axillary lymph nodes draining the breast cancer. TCRdb processed the multiplex PCR reads anew with MiXCR; each CDR3 protein has one entry. The sample lists under 300,000 distinct CDR3 sequences, about 34% seen once, with under 4.5% in the top ten. The sample was axillary lymph node tissue. The receptor was derived from a female donor with breast cancer. Some clones in this sample may be carry-over from other donors' samples. This chain connects TRBV5-1 to TRBJ1-4; TRBD1 might be the D (6 bases). The CDR3 nucleotides are TGCGCCAGCAGCATACAGGGAGCGGGGGACAAACTGCTTTTT. Amino acid sequence: CASSIQGAGDKLLF.